This T cell receptor (beta chain) originates from a study of vaccination and CD4 T cells after COVID-19 (dated by TCRdb to between 2020 and 2023). Looking at the study overall: The convalescent cohort included six males and four females, with two Hispanic individuals, seven Caucasians, two Asians and one multiracial person. Two doses of either the Pfizer-BioNTech BNT162b2 vaccine (n=8) or the Moderna mRNA-1273 vaccine (n=2) were administered to participants. Post-COVID blood samples from convalescent patients were collected a median of around 100 days after diagnosis, with a range of roughly 30 to 170 days. The time from the second vaccine dose to post-vaccine blood sampling had a median of 72 days and ranged from roughly 13 to 241 days. Culture stimuli were overlapping spike peptide pools from SARS-CoV-2 and from the common cold coronaviruses HCoV-NL63, HCoV-OC43 and HCoV-229E. As controls, cultures received a CEFX viral epitope pool (the positive control), an HIV-1 Nef peptide pool (the negative control), or no peptide at all. In roughly 11 COVID-19 convalescent patients and several infection-naive healthy vaccine recipients, the spike-specific CD4+ TCR repertoire before mRNA vaccination was compared with the repertoire after mRNA vaccination.

Library creation used PCR. DNA from cultured CD4+ T cells underwent TCR sequencing with the Oncomine TCR Beta short-read assay at the Johns Hopkins FTIC core. The QIAamp micro DNA kit was used to extract genomic DNA from the cultured CD4+ T cells. Oncomine TCR Beta libraries made from cultured CD4+ T cells were pooled using unique dual indexes and sequenced on an Illumina iSeq 100. As for the original processing: Non-productive sequences were filtered out, and CDR3s that did not start with C, did not end with F or W, or were shorter than 7 amino acids were discarded. The MANAFEST web application identified antigen-specific clonotypes by comparing peptide-stimulated wells against reference wells and other culture wells. For a clone to be called positive, the clone needed an FDR below 0.05, an odds ratio above 5, and a productive frequency above 0.1% in at least two of three replicate wells. A clonotype counted as cross-reactive if it showed significant expansion both in the SARS-CoV-2 spike wells and in at least one common cold coronavirus spike condition. Similarity between CDR3 sequences was evaluated in R version 3.6.1 using Levenshtein distances (stringdist) and unrooted phylogenetic trees (ape). In-frame beta chains were kept once TCRdb had trimmed the public reads at Q25 with fastp and called clones with MiXCR. Every CDR3 protein is listed once, alongside the most common genes and DNA of its rows. What appears here as the V and J calls and clone size reflects TCRdb's work, not the paper's. This sample has 25,000 to 30,000 distinct CDR3 sequences in its table, and less than 60% of those were observed once. The ten largest clones represent roughly 27% of the sample.

Of note for this clonotype: Its cognate antigen has yet to be identified. The sample holds no much larger clone one base away, and base qualities are not on file.

Study-level results and caveats: Although the median number of SARS-CoV-2-reactive clonotypes went up from 20 to 25 after infection to 35 to 40 after vaccination, the increase was not significant. In convalescent patients, nearly all vaccine-specific clones (304 of 307) were found to be mono-reactive for SARS-CoV-2 spike rather than cross-reactive with common cold coronaviruses. Among the post-vaccine SARS-CoV-2-reactive clones in convalescent patients, a median about 86% showed up only after vaccination, which suggests vaccine-specific priming. The number of convalescent patients in the study was relatively small, and the study did not examine early timepoints following natural infection.

Trimming at the junction amounts to 4 bases on V and 0 bases on J, and the germline ends lie 9 bases apart. The CDR3 contains 14 residues, cysteine and phenylalanine counted. Solely the CDR3 DNA is kept, with 42 bases framed from the first base. Per the germline V gene (reference sequence), LNHDA is the CDR1 and SQIVND is the CDR2. The treatment or condition label on this specimen signifies: 10-day PBMC culture with coronavirus spike peptide pools or control peptides (ViraFEST assay). The ViraFEST assay, used in the study, expanded antigen-specific T cells with peptide pools and then identified the expanded clonotypes through TCR sequencing. Negative nucleocapsid antibody tests before and after vaccination confirmed that the healthy vaccine recipients had no prior SARS-CoV-2 infection. PBMCs were cultured at around 2.2 million per well in IMDM supplemented with around 5% human AB serum and around 9.5 IU/ml IL-2, with about 10 ug/ml peptide pools added. On days 3 and 7, half of the culture medium was replaced with fresh IL-2-containing medium. After less than twelve days of culture, CD4+ T cells were isolated by negative selection with the EasySep CD4+ T cell isolation kit. Ficoll-Paque Plus gradient centrifugation was used to isolate PBMCs from whole blood, and the isolated PBMCs were then either used fresh or cryopreserved at -140C. Triplicate wells were generally used for each culture condition.

The V gene is TRBV19 and the J gene is TRBJ1-1, with TRBD1 as a weak D call on 5 bases. The sample consisted of CD4+ T cells from blood, cultured in vitro, taken before SARS-CoV-2 vaccination. This clonotype was sampled from a human donor who received a COVID-19 vaccine. The CDR3 loop reads CASSTAGLNTEAFF. DNA sequence: TGTGCCAGTAGTACCGCAGGGTTGAACACTGAAGCTTTCTTT.